This T cell receptor (beta chain) was sequenced for a study of blood T cell repertoires in COVID-19 (TCRdb year 2020). General notes on the study: The collaborator samples originated in the United States, Italy and Spain and spanned the acute and convalescent phases of COVID-19. Where HLA class I and class II types were available, the types were taken from metadata supplied by the sample provider, not from assay-based typing. The dataset comprised deeply sampled blood TCRbeta repertoires from subjects exposed to, actively infected with, or recovered from COVID-19. The repertoires were released in a freely available public database intended as a resource for research on the immune response to SARS-CoV-2. Sample metadata almost always included a de-identified subject ID, COVID-19 status, age in years and sex. The material from the prospective study consisted of cDNA or gDNA derived from T cells, B-cell-depleted T cells, or PBMCs. The samples were drawn from the first 160 participants of the ongoing ImmuneRACE study and from under 1,500 subjects provided by 6 global collaborators. Overall results and qualifications from the work: The amount of clinical and demographic metadata varied by source and participant and was provided uncurated.

Each collaborating institution followed its own protocols to collect whole blood in K2EDTA tubes. For TCRbeta analysis, collaborator samples were shipped as frozen whole blood, as isolated PBMCs, or as DNA extracted from either sample type. TCRbeta CDR3 regions were amplified from genomic DNA using the immunoSEQ Assay, a bias-controlled multiplex PCR. The authors' pipeline ran thus. Nucleated cell counts per sample were estimated from amplification of reference gene primers within the assay. To quantify the absolute abundance of each unique TCRbeta CDR3 rearrangement, sequence reads were collapsed and filtered. For each sample, productive Simpson clonality was calculated as the square root of Simpson's diversity index across productive rearrangements. Sourced from immuneACCESS, this table was stored by TCRdb with only in-frame sequences that have V and J called. A share of the clones is absent; for the studies checked, an unresolved V gene accounts for under half, and the remainder has no known explanation. V and J calls and clone size come straight from that table; D and trimming were deduced from the DNA. Present in this sample are about 160,000 clones, just over 90% of which were seen just once. Approximately 2.2% of the sample belongs to the ten largest clones.

V is clipped by 8 bases and J by 5 bases, and the sequence between their germline boundaries is 12 bases long. CDR1 and CDR2 are drawn from the germline V gene: SNHLY, FYNNEI. Including cysteine and phenylalanine, the CDR3 has 12 amino acids. Kept here is only the CDR3 DNA, which spans 36 bases and is read in frame from base 1. Regarding this clone: This clone's antigen is unknown. Base quality data are lacking; no much larger clone is found one base away.

The sample taken for sequencing was peripheral blood. The clonotype comes from a young man with acute or convalescent COVID-19. The rearrangement joined TRBV2 to TRBJ2-5, with a weak D call of TRBD2 (5 bases match). In nucleotides, the sequence is TGTGCCAGCGCGGGTTCGGGGGAGACCCAGTACTTC. It translates as CASAGSGETQYF.